These 19 T cell receptor beta chains came from one sample sequenced in a study of blood T cells in healthy people across ages. The authors ran a second PCR of about 6 to 11 cycles using a sample-barcoded 5' primer and a J-beta primer mix. TCRdb called the 5' RACE reads again in MiXCR, with one record for every CDR3 protein. The table lists around 1,000,000 distinct CDR3 sequences, around two fifths of them singletons. Sequenced: blood. The receptors here all came from a man between 18 and 35 years old in good health.

This clonotype was detected a few times. V is TRBV20-1 and J is TRBJ1-5; 7 bases line up with TRBD1. The CDR3 consists of 16 residues. V lost 3 bases, J lost 1 base, and 9 bases stayed unmatched. Germline values: CDR1 DFQATT, CDR2 SNEGSKA (reference sequence). CDR3 amino acids: CSARGQTHESNQPQHF. Here the CDR3 DNA reads TGCAGTGCTAGGGGACAGACTCACGAAAGCAATCAGCCCCAGCATTTT.

This clonotype came up a few times. J is TRBJ2-3 and V is TRBV7-9; possible D gene TRBD2, 5 bases. Germline CDR1 SEHNR, CDR2 FQNEAQ (reference sequence). CDR3 length equals 13 residues. The V end was cut by 3 bases, the J end by 6 bases, with 10 bases between. CDR3 bases: TGTGCCAGCAGCTTCCCCCCGGGGGATACGCAGTATTTT. Translation gives CASSFPPGDTQYF.

The rearrangement links TRBV3-1 to TRBJ2-7; weak D call: TRBD2 (5 bases). The CDR3 consists of 20 residues. V was trimmed by 0 bases and J by 3 bases, leaving 27 bases between them. Germline V gene lookup returns CDR1 LGHDT and CDR2 YNNKEL (reference sequence). The CDR3 sequence: CASSQDLSGGNQKAGYEQYF. The CDR3, as DNA: TGTGCCAGCAGCCAAGATCTCAGCGGAGGAAACCAAAAAGCCGGCTACGAGCAGTACTTC.

This chain joins TRBV4-3 and TRBJ2-5; possible D gene TRBD1, 6 bases. CDR1 is LGHNA, CDR2 YSLEER, per germline. V gave up 3 bases and J gave up 11 bases, with 19 bases separating them. The CDR3 has 14 amino acids. CDR3 DNA: TGCGCCAGCAGCCATTCGGCAGGGGAGAGGGAGCAGTACTTC. Translated: CASSHSAGEREQYF.

This sequence joins TRBV13 and TRBJ1-5; D is unresolved. V shed 5 bases and J shed 9 bases, with 20 bases lying between them. The CDR3 loop spans 15 amino acids. CDR1 is PRHDT and CDR2 is FYEKMQ in the germline V gene (reference sequence). The CDR3 sequence: CASSRGGANGVPQHF. In DNA form, the CDR3 reads TGTGCCAGCAGCCGCGGCGGAGCGAATGGGGTGCCCCAGCATTTT.

With regard to this clonotype: A read error is possible here, since a much larger clone lies one base away. The rearrangement uses TRBV5-1 and TRBJ2-1; no clear D. The CDR3 runs to 16 residues. V was shortened by 0 bases and J by 3 bases, with 13 bases between the two germline ends. Per the germline V gene, CDR1 is SGHRS and CDR2 is YFSETQ. The DNA of the CDR3 is TGCGCCAGCAGCTTGGTAGCCACGGTCAGCTACAATGAGCAGTTCTTC. As protein: CASSLVATVSYNEQFF.

The chain employs TRBV10-3 and TRBJ1-1, with 7 bases lining up with TRBD1. In germline, CDR1 is ENHRY, CDR2 SYGVKD. CDR3 length: 16 residues. The trim removed 3 bases at V and 6 bases at J, leaving 13 bases unmatched. The CDR3 DNA is TGTGCCATCAGTGAAGGGACAGTAACCCGGTGGGCTGAAGCTTTCTTT. Its translation is CAISEGTVTRWAEAFF.

This chain joins TRBV5-1 and TRBJ1-2; 8 bases align to TRBD1. The ends lost 0 bases at V and 4 bases at J; junction bases unmatched: 5. The CDR3 extends over 15 amino acids. From germline, CDR1 is SGHRS and CDR2 YFSETQ. CDR3 protein: CASSLETGVLYGYTF. The CDR3 DNA reads TGCGCCAGCAGCTTGGAGACAGGGGTTCTCTATGGCTACACCTTC.

This clonotype was detected many times. The chain links TRBV7-2 to TRBJ2-7; D not resolved. Germline V gives CDR1 SGHTA, CDR2 FQGNSA. The V end lost 3 bases, the J end lost 0 bases, and 9 bases lay between the germline ends. The CDR3 has 14 residues. The CDR3 protein is CASSLSSASYEQYF. CDR3 nucleotides: TGTGCCAGCAGCTTGTCGTCAGCCTCCTACGAGCAGTACTTC.

This clonotype has only a few counts. The junction does not match germline at one end; this may be a read error. The rearrangement uses TRBV2 and TRBJ2-7; D is ambiguous. The CDR3 length is 16 residues. Per the germline V gene, CDR1 is SNHLY and CDR2 is FYNNEI. The CDR3 is CASSESDVRISHEQYF. The CDR3, as DNA: TGTGCCAGCAGTGAAAGTGATGTGAGAATCTCCCACGAGCAGTACTTC.

The CDR3 loop reads CASSQDSVTANGYTF. In DNA form, the CDR3 reads TGCGCCAGCAGCCAAGATAGTGTGACAGCTAATGGCTACACCTTC. The chain carries TRBV4-3 and TRBJ1-2, with TRBD1 as a possible D gene (5 bases). V was shortened by 0 bases and J by 6 bases, with 14 bases between the two germline ends. The CDR3 spans 15 residues. The germline CDR1 and CDR2 sequences are LGHNA and YSLEER.

This chain links TRBV20-1 with TRBJ2-7; D may be TRBD1 or TRBD2 (5 bases each). The CDR3 is 13 residues long. V lost 3 bases and J 9 bases, leaving 18 bases between the germline ends. Germline CDR1 DFQATT, CDR2 SNEGSKA (reference sequence). This chain's CDR3 is CSASTTGGQGQYF. The CDR3 DNA reads TGCAGTGCTAGTACTACAGGAGGACAAGGGCAGTACTTC.

The chain recombines TRBV27 with TRBJ1-5; no reliable D call. The CDR3 is 16 amino acids. The germline V gene encodes CDR1 MNHEY and CDR2 SMNVEV (reference sequence). Between the trimmed V and J ends, which lost 2 bases and 4 bases, there was a span of 15 bases. Written as DNA, the CDR3 is TGTGCCAGCAGTTTAGTGTCCCCCAATTATAATCAGCCCCAGCATTTT. Amino acids: CASSLVSPNYNQPQHF.

The gene calls are TRBV7-2 and TRBJ1-2; D is undetermined. V lost 0 bases and J 4 bases, leaving 18 bases between the germline ends. CDR3 length: 17 residues. The V gene's germline CDR1 is SGHTA and CDR2 FQGNSA. The CDR3 sequence: CASSLARAPNPPYGYTF. CDR3 nucleotides: TGTGCCAGCAGCTTAGCGCGGGCACCTAATCCCCCCTATGGCTACACCTTC.

V gene TRBV20-1 combines with J gene TRBJ2-7, with 7 bases lining up with TRBD1. Germline-derived CDR1 and CDR2 are DFQATT and SNEGSKA (reference sequence). The CDR3 sequence is 14 residues long. V gave up 1 base and J gave up 2 bases; unmatched junction bases: 5. The CDR3 nucleotides read TGCAGTGCTAGAGGACAGGGAGATCCCTACGAGCAGTACTTC. Amino acids: CSARGQGDPYEQYF.

This clonotype was seen a handful of times. The genes are TRBV12-3 or TRBV12-4 and TRBJ1-2; possibly TRBD1 for D (6 bases). Trimming shortened V by 6 bases and J by 8 bases, and 19 bases separated the two germline ends. This CDR3 comprises 14 residues. The CDR3 reads CASSSYRASQGYTF. CDR3 DNA sequence: TGTGCCAGCAGCTCCTACAGGGCTTCTCAGGGCTACACCTTC.

This clonotype was seen just once. The chain carries TRBV9 and TRBJ2-1, with TRBD2 identical over 10 bases. The J call may be incorrect, as the DNA end agrees better with TRBJ2-7. The CDR3 is 15 residues long. Looked up from germline, CDR1 is SGDLS and CDR2 is YYNGEE. The CDR3 DNA reads TGTGCCAGCAGCGTCCTAGCGGGGGCCTACAATGAGCAGTACTTC. This gives the protein CASSVLAGAYNEQYF.

The J gene is TRBJ1-1, the V gene TRBV4-3; D not resolved. Trimming left V 1 base short and J 2 bases short, with 11 bases between. CDR1 LGHNA and CDR2 YSLEER come from the germline V gene. The CDR3 contains 15 residues. CDR3 coding DNA: TGCGCCAGCAGCCAAGCTCAAGAGCCAAACACTGAAGCTTTCTTT. Amino acids: CASSQAQEPNTEAFF.

CDR3 coding DNA: TGTGCCAGCAGCCCCAGAACAGGAGATAAACTGTTTTTT. This sequence encodes CASSPRTGDKLFF. The chain combines TRBV7-2 with TRBJ1-4; TRBD1 might be the D (5 bases). Trimming took 5 bases from V and 11 from J, leaving 15 bases between them. Per the germline V gene, CDR1 is SGHTA and CDR2 is FQGNSA. The CDR3 has 13 residues.